The source of this T cell receptor beta chain is a study of response to subunit inactivated influenza vaccine. Study-level results: Each seasonal influenza vaccination, the authors suggested, recruits few new T cells.

This CDR3 is 14 amino acids long. V dropped 5 bases and J dropped 3 bases, with 8 bases sitting between them. In germline, CDR1 is LNHDA, CDR2 SQIVND (reference sequence). This clonotype was recorded once. The antigen is unknown. One entry per CDR3 protein results from TCRdb running MiXCR on the RT-PCR reads. The table shows 550,000 to 650,000 distinct CDR3 sequences, with 12% occurring only once. The source was PBMCs from blood, collected on the day of vaccination. The source is a middle-aged man who received an inactivated influenza vaccine. The V and J genes are TRBV19 and TRBJ2-6; D not certain. CDR3 amino acids: CASSSPGGANVLTF. The CDR3 DNA is TGTGCCAGTAGTTCGCCCGGTGGGGCCAACGTCCTGACTTTC.